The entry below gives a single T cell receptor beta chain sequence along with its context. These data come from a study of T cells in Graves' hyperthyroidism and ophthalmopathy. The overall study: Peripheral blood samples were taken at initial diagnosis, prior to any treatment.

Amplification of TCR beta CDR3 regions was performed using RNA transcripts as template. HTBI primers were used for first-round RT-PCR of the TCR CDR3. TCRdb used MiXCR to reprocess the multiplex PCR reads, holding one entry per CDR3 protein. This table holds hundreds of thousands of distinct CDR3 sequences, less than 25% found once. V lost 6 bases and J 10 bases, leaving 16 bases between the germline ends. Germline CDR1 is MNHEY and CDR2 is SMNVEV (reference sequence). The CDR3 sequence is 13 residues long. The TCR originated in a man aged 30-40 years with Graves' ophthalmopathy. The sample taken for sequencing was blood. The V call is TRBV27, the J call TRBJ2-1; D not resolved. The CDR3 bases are TGTGCCAGCAGCTCCGGGTCCCTGGGGGAGCAGTTCTTC. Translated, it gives CASSSGSLGEQFF.